The 13 T cell receptor beta chains in this list originate from one sample, sequenced in a study of cytomegalovirus exposure and HLA in healthy donors. PCR amplification relied on 60 Vbeta primers (plus 13 Jbeta primers). The table came from immunoSEQ multiplex PCR; TCRdb's copy has only in-frame clones and leaves some out. The sample includes 75,000 to 90,000 clones, more than 65% of them seen just once. Material: PBMCs. The receptor source for this set is a woman aged 40 to 50 in good health and CMV-seropositive.

This clone was found a few times. V and J are TRBV5-1 and TRBJ2-2, with TRBD2 identical over 7 bases. Trimming at V came to 3 bases and at J to 6 bases, leaving 8 bases not matched to a gene. CDR1 and CDR2 (germline): SGHRS, YFSETQ. The CDR3 totals 15 residues. DNA for the CDR3: TGCGCCAGCAGCTCGGCCGCGGGGGAGGCCGGGGAGCTGTTTTTT. Its protein product is CASSSAAGEAGELFF.

This clone was detected once. The V call is TRBV5-1, the J call TRBJ2-7; D is perhaps TRBD2 (5 bases). V lost 2 bases, J lost 5 bases, and 14 bases lay in between. The CDR3 length is 14 residues. Germline lookup yields CDR1 SGHRS and CDR2 YFSETQ. The CDR3 DNA follows: TGCGCCAGCAGCTTTTCGGACGAGGGTCACGAGCAGTACTTC. Its protein is CASSFSDEGHEQYF.

The chain carries TRBV30 and TRBJ1-4; 8 bases line up with TRBD1. This CDR3 region has 15 residues. Germline V gene lookup returns CDR1 GTSNPN and CDR2 SVGIG (reference sequence). Unmatched junction bases numbered 11, after V lost 3 bases and J lost 8 bases. This CDR3 is CAWRGGQGVAEKLFF. The CDR3 DNA sequence: TGTGCCTGGAGGGGCGGACAGGGTGTAGCCGAAAAACTGTTTTTT.

The CDR3 sequence: CASSQDRARRQGDGYTF. For the CDR3, the DNA is TGCGCCAGCAGCCAAGATCGTGCCCGGCGGCAGGGGGATGGCTACACCTTC. The V gene is TRBV4-1, the J gene TRBJ1-2, with 7 bases aligning to TRBD1. The CDR3 covers 17 residues. The germline gives CDR1 MGHRA, CDR2 YSYEKL. V was pared by 0 bases and J by 6 bases, with 13 bases of the junction left unmatched.

The genes are TRBV6-5 and TRBJ1-4; perhaps TRBD1 as D (5 bases). Germline CDR1 MNHEY, CDR2 SVGAGI. The length of the CDR3 is 14 residues. V lost 6 bases, J lost 6 bases, and 14 bases lay in between. The CDR3 region is CASSNGGYDEKLFF. As DNA, the CDR3 is TGTGCCAGCAGCAACGGGGGTTATGATGAAAAACTGTTTTTT.

The chain carries TRBV9 and TRBJ1-5; TRBD1 agrees at 8 bases. V gave up 0 bases and J gave up 2 bases; unmatched junction bases: 7. This CDR3 comprises 17 residues. The germline gives CDR1 SGDLS, CDR2 YYNGEE. CDR3 bases: TGTGCCAGCAGCGTAGGAGGGGACAGGTTTGGCAATCAGCCCCAGCATTTT. Its protein is CASSVGGDRFGNQPQHF.

The chain uses TRBV19 and TRBJ2-7, with TRBD1 matching 9 bases. The CDR3 totals 13 residues. V shed 6 bases and J 6 bases; nucleotides not matched to a gene: 6. Germline CDR1 and CDR2: LNHDA and SQIVND (reference sequence). CDR3 region: CASSPGTGREQYF. In DNA, the CDR3 is TGTGCCAGTAGCCCCGGGACAGGGCGCGAGCAGTACTTC.

This clone was counted at least ten times. The rearrangement uses TRBV6-6 and TRBJ2-7, with D unclear. The CDR3 contains 13 residues. Germline values: CDR1 MNHNY, CDR2 SVGAGI (reference sequence). V was pared by 0 bases and J by 5 bases, with 8 bases between. DNA of the CDR3: TGTGCCAGCAGTTACTCGTCGACAAACGAGCAGTACTTC. This gives the protein CASSYSSTNEQYF.

In regard to this clone: This sequence is one base from a far larger clone and is likely a read error. The chain has TRBV5-3 and TRBJ1-1; 11 bases are a match to TRBD1. TRBV5-3 is labeled an ORF, and its function is uncertain. Germline trimming cut 8 bases from V and 7 bases from J; bases unmatched to any gene: 10. This CDR3 has 14 amino acids. DNA of the CDR3: TGTGCCAGCAGCCCGGACAGGGGGCTGGTTGAAGCTTTCTTT. This codes for CASSPDRGLVEAFF.

The J gene is TRBJ1-1, the V gene TRBV12-5; D possibly corresponds to TRBD1 (5 bases). CDR3 length: 13 amino acids. The germline V gene encodes CDR1 LGHNT and CDR2 FRNRAP. V was pared by 4 bases and J by 4 bases, with 10 bases between. This CDR3 is CASGSQGATEAFF. The DNA of the CDR3 is TGTGCTAGTGGTTCACAAGGGGCCACTGAAGCTTTCTTT.

This clone has a handful of counts. The chain combines TRBV28 with TRBJ2-7; the D gene is possibly TRBD1 (5 bases). Germline-derived CDR1 and CDR2 are MDHEN and SYDVKM. Trimming cost V 3 bases and J 10 bases, with 16 bases left between them. The CDR3 contains 13 residues. CDR3 DNA sequence: TGTGCCAGCAGTTTGTACGACAGTAGGGGCCAGTACTTC. The encoded protein is CASSLYDSRGQYF.

This chain links TRBV28 with TRBJ1-6; D gene ambiguous. The germline gives CDR1 MDHEN, CDR2 SYDVKM. Deletions cut 3 bases from V and 14 bases from J, with 11 bases between. The CDR3 sequence is 12 residues long. Here the CDR3 reads CASSFGRGSLHF. The CDR3, as DNA: TGTGCCAGCAGTTTTGGGCGCGGGTCCCTCCACTTT.

Comments on this clone: Germline and junction disagree at one end, which may indicate a read error. The V call is TRBV4-3, the J call TRBJ1-2; 7 bases align to TRBD1. Germline assignment: CDR1 LGHNA and CDR2 YSLEER. This CDR3 is 15 amino acids long. CDR3 nucleotide sequence: TGCGCCAGCAGCCAAGGAGGGGGCGAAGGCTATGGCTACCCCTTC. Amino acids: CASSQGGGEGYGYPF.